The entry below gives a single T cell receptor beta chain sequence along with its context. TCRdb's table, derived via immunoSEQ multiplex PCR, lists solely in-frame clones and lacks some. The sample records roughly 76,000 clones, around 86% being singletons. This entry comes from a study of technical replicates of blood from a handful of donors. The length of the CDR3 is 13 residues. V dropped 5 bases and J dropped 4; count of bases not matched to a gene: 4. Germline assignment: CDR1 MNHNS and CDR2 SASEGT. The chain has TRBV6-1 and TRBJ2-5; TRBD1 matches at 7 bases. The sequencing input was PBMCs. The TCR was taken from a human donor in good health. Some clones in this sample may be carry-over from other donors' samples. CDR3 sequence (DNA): TGTGCCAGCAGTATGACAGGGAGAGAGACCCAGTACTTC. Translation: CASSMTGRETQYF.